These 32 T cell receptor beta chains share one sample of origin, sequenced in a study of T cell clonality in common variable immunodeficiency. Clones were read by immunoSEQ multiplex PCR, and TCRdb kept only the in-frame ones, dropping some. The repertoire has approximately 52,000 clones, none seen only once; the ten largest take around 3.7%. What was sequenced was peripheral blood mononuclear cells. The receptors were gathered from a person aged 18 to 75 in good health.

This clone was seen repeatedly, ten times or more. The observed sequence ends 3 residues before the CDR3 terminus, with the missing tail filled in from the germline J gene. This rearrangement joins TRBV19 to TRBJ2-2; 15 positions match TRBD2. Germline assignment: CDR1 LNHDA and CDR2 SQIVND (reference sequence). The V and J ends lost 5 bases and 7 bases, in that order; junction bases with no gene match: 11. The CDR3 totals 18 residues. The CDR3: CASSPRTSGRAMDGELFF. The covered CDR3 bases are TGTGCCAGTAGTCCTCGGACTAGCGGGAGGGCCATGGACGGGGAG.

This clone was recorded many times. The sequenced part of the CDR3 DNA is TGCAGTGCTAGCCAGCGAGAAGTTGGA. Translating gives CSASQREVG. The CDR3 in full is CSASQREVGAFF. The chain carries TRBV20-1 and TRBJ1-1; D is uncertain. The read is 3 residues too short to cover the CDR3 end, so that end is filled in from the germline J gene. Germline V lookup: CDR1 DFQATT, CDR2 SNEGSKA (reference sequence). The CDR3 runs 12 residues.

This clone has a count of ten or more. The read ends 3 residues before the CDR3 terminus; that terminus is restored from the germline J gene. The chain combines TRBV12-3 or TRBV12-4 with TRBJ1-2, with D maybe TRBD1 (5 bases). Trimming cost V 4 bases and J 3 bases, with 9 bases left between them. The CDR3 length is 13 residues. CDR3 sequence reads: CASSYGADYGYTF. CDR3 DNA, as far as it was read: TGTGCCAGCAGTTATGGGGCTGACTATGGC.

This clone turned up a few times. The CDR3 DNA, read in part, is TGCAGTGCTAGACAAGACAGAGACAATGAG. This sequence encodes CSARQDRDNE. The complete CDR3 protein is CSARQDRDNEQFF. The chain couples TRBV20-1 to TRBJ2-1; D possibly corresponds to TRBD1 (5 bases). The sequence runs out 3 residues before the end of the CDR3; the remainder is reconstructed from the germline J gene. The CDR3 consists of 13 residues. The V end was cut by 2 bases, the J end by 5 bases, with 10 bases between. Germline CDR1 reads DFQATT; CDR2 reads SNEGSKA (reference sequence).

This clone appeared many times. The CDR3 bases that were read are TGTGCCAGCAGCTCGCCCAGGATCCCC. This encodes CASSSPRIP. The whole CDR3 region reads CASSSPRIPYTF. The chain joins TRBV5-6 to TRBJ1-2, with D uncertain. Read sequence stops 3 residues before the CDR3 end, and the germline J gene provides the missing end. The CDR3 totals 12 residues. Germline V lookup: CDR1 SGHDT, CDR2 YYEEEE.

This clone was seen only a few times. The CDR3 is cut off 3 residues early in the read; its end comes from the germline J gene. V and J are TRBV5-1 and TRBJ1-1; D ambiguous. The germline CDR1 and CDR2 sequences are SGHRS and YFSETQ. This CDR3 has 11 amino acids. The CDR3 protein is CASSLGLEAFF. CDR3 DNA (partial): TGCGCCAGCAGCTTGGGTCTAGAA.

This clone was detected many times. From the germline J gene comes the end of the CDR3, since the read stops 3 residues before it. The chain carries TRBV12-5 and TRBJ2-7; 9 nucleotides align to TRBD1. Losses at the gene ends were 3 bases for V and 0 bases for J; bases not matched to a gene: 12. This CDR3 contains 18 residues. Germline V gene lookup returns CDR1 LGHNT and CDR2 FRNRAP. The CDR3 bases that were read are TGTGCTAGTGGTTTCCGAGTGGGGACAGGGCTATACTCCTACGAG. Amino acids: CASGFRVGTGLYSYE. The CDR3 reads in full as CASGFRVGTGLYSYEQYF.

Concerning this clone: Read data end 3 residues before the CDR3 end; the end is taken from the germline J gene. This chain connects TRBV7-8 to TRBJ2-5; tentative D call: TRBD2 (6 bases). This CDR3 is built from 13 residues. Germline loops: CDR1 SGHVS, CDR2 FQNEAQ. With 7 bases removed from V and 1 base from J, the gap between germline ends came to 10 bases. The covered CDR3 bases are TGTGCCAGCAAGGGGACTTTCCAAGAGACC. Amino acid sequence: CASKGTFQET. The CDR3 in full is CASKGTFQETQYF.

This clone was counted many times. The DNA ends 3 residues before the CDR3 does, and the rest of the CDR3 is filled in from the germline J gene. The chain carries TRBV7-9 and TRBJ2-2; possible D gene TRBD2, 6 bases. The CDR3 runs 14 residues. Germline loops: CDR1 SEHNR, CDR2 FQNEAQ (reference sequence). The CDR3 spells CASSLNNGGKRLFF. The CDR3 bases that were read are TGTGCCAGCAGCTTAAACAATGGGGGGAAAAGG.

The table lists this clone with many counts. The CDR3 goes on 3 residues after the read ends, and that part is filled in from the germline J gene. The V gene is TRBV11-3, the J gene TRBJ2-3; 11 nucleotides match TRBD2. The CDR3 totals 14 residues. The germline V gene encodes CDR1 SGHNT and CDR2 YENEEA. V was clipped by 3 bases and J by 6 bases; unmatched bases: 2. The covered CDR3 bases are TGTGCCAGCAGCTTGACTAGCGGGATTGATACG. Protein: CASSLTSGIDT. The complete CDR3 sequence is CASSLTSGIDTQYF.

This clone was counted many times. The CDR3 goes on 3 residues after the read ends, and that part is filled in from the germline J gene. V and J are TRBV20-1 and TRBJ2-5, with 7 bases identical to TRBD2. Germline V CDR1 and CDR2: DFQATT, SNEGSKA (reference sequence). With V trimmed by 6 bases and J by 0 bases, 10 bases remained unmatched. The CDR3 runs to 15 residues. CDR3 loop: CSAKSPGGNQETQYF. CDR3 bases read: TGCAGTGCGAAATCCCCGGGGGGAAACCAAGAGACC.

Many counts were recorded for this clone. The read falls 3 residues short of the CDR3 end, and the missing part is taken from the germline J gene. The chain couples TRBV5-1 to TRBJ2-1; 14 bases match TRBD2. V lost 1 base and J lost 6; bases outside the gene matches: 21. The germline V gene has CDR1 SGHRS and CDR2 YFSETQ. This CDR3 has 22 amino acids. The CDR3 DNA, read in part, is TGCGCCAGCAGCTTGAGGCTTTCACAGGTTGGGACTAGCGGGAGCCCCCTCAATGAG. As protein: CASSLRLSQVGTSGSPLNE. The whole CDR3 protein reads CASSLRLSQVGTSGSPLNEQFF.

This clone was seen ten or more times. Read coverage stops 3 residues before the CDR3 terminus; the germline J gene supplies the remainder. V is TRBV5-1 and J is TRBJ2-3, with 11 bases lining up with TRBD2. After removal of 0 bases from V and 6 bases from J, the junction contained 6 bases not matched to a gene. The germline CDR1 and CDR2 sequences are SGHRS and YFSETQ. The CDR3 covers 16 residues. CDR3 DNA (partial): TGCGCCAGCAGCTTGGCCACTAGCGGGAGTAGCGATACG. Amino acid sequence: CASSLATSGSSDT. The complete CDR3 protein is CASSLATSGSSDTQYF.

This clone was seen more than once but under ten times. This may be a read error: a much more frequent sequence differs by one nucleotide. The CDR3 end lies 3 residues beyond the end of the read and is filled in from the germline J gene. The chain joins TRBV5-1 to TRBJ2-5; TRBD1 agrees at 8 bases. The CDR3 has 16 residues. Germline CDR1 SGHRS, CDR2 YFSETQ. The CDR3 sequence: CATSLEPTGVGETQYF. The sequenced CDR3 bases are TGCGCCACCAGCTTGGAGCCGACAGGGGTGGGGGAGACC.

This clone was detected ten times or more. With the read ending 3 residues before the CDR3 end, the germline J gene is used to fill in that end. V is TRBV6-1 and J is TRBJ1-2, with no clear D. CDR3 size: 13 residues. Germline CDR1 and CDR2: MNHNS and SASEGT. The CDR3 spells CASSEVGVGGYTF. The CDR3 DNA, read in part, is TGTGCCAGCAGTGAAGTCGGGGTCGGGGGC.

This clone was found many times. From the germline J gene comes the end of the CDR3, since the read stops 3 residues before it. The V call is TRBV14, the J call TRBJ1-2; TRBD1 might be the D (6 bases). Trimming removed 4 bases at V and 4 bases at J, with 7 bases between. The germline V gene has CDR1 SGHDN and CDR2 FVKESK. CDR3 size: 12 residues. The DNA read from the CDR3 is TGTGCCAGCAGCCGGACAGTCTATGGC. Translation gives CASSRTVYG. The entire CDR3 is CASSRTVYGYTF. Combining the CDR3 with reference TRBV14 and TRBJ1-2 gives the whole variable domain EAGVTQFPSHSVIEKGQTVTLRCDPISGHDNLYWYRRVMGKEIKFLLHFVKESKQDESGMPNNRFLAERTGGTYSTLKVQPAELEDSGVYFCASSRTVYGYTFGSGTRLTVV.

This clone was detected ten times or more. The missing CDR3 end, 3 residues past where the read stops, is filled in from the germline J gene. This rearrangement joins TRBV19 to TRBJ1-4, with D tentatively TRBD1 (5 bases). V lost 1 base to trimming and J lost 4 bases, with 7 bases between them. CDR1 is LNHDA and CDR2 is SQIVND in the germline V gene (reference sequence). This CDR3 contains 14 residues. CDR3 loop: CASSIAGVNEKLFF. CDR3 DNA (partial): TGTGCCAGTAGTATAGCGGGGGTTAATGAAAAA. Full variable domain (rest looked up from reference TRBV19 and TRBJ1-4): DGGITQSPKYLFRKEGQNVTLSCEQNLNHDAMYWYRQDPGQGLRLIYYSQIVNDFQKGDIAEGYSVSREKKESFPLTVTSAQKNPTAFYLCASSIAGVNEKLFFGSGTQLSVL.

This clone has at least ten counts. The read falls 3 residues short of the CDR3 end, and the missing part is taken from the germline J gene. This chain links TRBV5-1 with TRBJ2-3; D is unclear. Germline CDR1 is SGHRS and CDR2 is YFSETQ. Trimming removed 0 bases at V and 2 bases at J, with 7 bases between. This CDR3 has 14 amino acids. CDR3 sequence: CASSLGRPTDTQYF. CDR3 DNA (partial): TGCGCCAGCAGCTTGGGGCGGCCCACAGATACG.

This clone has just a few counts. The read halts 3 residues ahead of the CDR3 end, with the missing end drawn from the germline J gene. J is TRBJ2-7 and V is TRBV20-1; the match to TRBD2 covers 11 bases. Germline lookup yields CDR1 DFQATT and CDR2 SNEGSKA (reference sequence). The CDR3 spans 17 residues. The V segment lost 2 bases and the J segment 3 bases; nucleotides outside the gene matches: 12. The CDR3 sequence: CSARSPSGRSHLYEQYF. CDR3 DNA (partial): TGCAGTGCTAGAAGCCCTAGCGGGAGGTCTCACCTCTACGAG.

This clone was recorded at least ten times. The read ends 3 residues before the CDR3 terminus; that terminus is restored from the germline J gene. This chain joins TRBV7-2 and TRBJ2-5; weak D call: TRBD2 (5 bases). CDR3 size: 14 residues. Germline V gene data show CDR1 as SGHTA and CDR2 as FQGNSA. The V and J ends lost 5 bases and 4 bases respectively, with 14 bases between them. The part of the CDR3 DNA that was read is TGTGCCAGCAGCCCCTTTAGCGATGGAGAGACC. The encoded protein is CASSPFSDGET. The CDR3 reads in full as CASSPFSDGETQYF.

Comment on this clone: With the read ending 3 residues before the CDR3 end, the germline J gene is used to fill in that end. The J gene is TRBJ1-2, the V gene TRBV7-2; 7 bases line up with TRBD1. The CDR3 contains 12 residues. The V segment lost 8 bases and the J segment 4 bases; nucleotides outside the gene matches: 4. Germline-derived CDR1 and CDR2 are SGHTA and FQGNSA. The CDR3 loop reads CASRQGTYGYTF. The part of the CDR3 DNA that was read is TGTGCCAGCCGACAGGGCACCTATGGC.

The sample holds many counts of this clone. The read stops 3 residues short of the end of the CDR3; the missing end is completed from the germline J gene. The chain couples TRBV12-3 or TRBV12-4 to TRBJ2-6, with TRBD2 as a possible D gene (7 bases). V lost 3 bases, J lost 4 bases, and 10 bases lay in between. This CDR3 comprises 15 residues. The CDR3 DNA, read in part, is TGTGCCAGCAGTTTGGGGGGGGCCGGGGCCAACGTC. The encoded protein is CASSLGGAGANV. The whole CDR3 reads CASSLGGAGANVLTF.

This clone has ten or more counts. The observed sequence ends 3 residues before the CDR3 terminus, with the missing tail filled in from the germline J gene. The V and J genes are TRBV7-2 and TRBJ2-1; D perhaps matches TRBD1 (5 bases). Germline-derived CDR1 and CDR2 are SGHTA and FQGNSA. Trimming pared 2 bases from V and 8 bases from J, leaving 13 bases between. CDR3 size: 14 residues. CDR3 bases read: TGTGCCAGCAGCTTATCGCTTTGGGGCGATGAG. It specifies CASSLSLWGDE. The full CDR3 protein is CASSLSLWGDEQFF.

This clone occurred many times. Sequencing ends 3 residues short of the CDR3 end; the germline J gene provides the rest. The rearrangement joins TRBV5-1 to TRBJ2-7, with 7 bases aligning to TRBD2. CDR3 length: 14 amino acids. The V and J ends lost 4 bases and 3 bases, in that order; junction bases with no gene match: 7. CDR1 SGHRS and CDR2 YFSETQ come from the germline V gene. CDR3: CASSRTRSSYEQYF. The covered CDR3 bases are TGCGCCAGCAGCCGGACTAGGTCAAGCTACGAG.

This clone has at least ten counts. The CDR3 extends 3 residues past the end of the read, so its final part is completed from the germline J gene. This rearrangement joins TRBV7-2 to TRBJ2-2; D ambiguous. The germline V and J ends were trimmed by 4 bases and 8 bases, with 8 bases remaining between them. This CDR3 contains 12 residues. CDR1 and CDR2 (germline): SGHTA, FQGNSA. The CDR3 spells CASSSSGGELFF. CDR3 DNA (partial): TGTGCCAGCAGCTCCTCAGGTGGGGAG.

This clone has ten or more counts. The sequenced part of the CDR3 DNA is TGTGCCAGCAGCTTCTCAGGGGTAGGGAATGAG. Translated, it gives CASSFSGVGNE. The full CDR3 reads CASSFSGVGNEQFF. The V and J genes are TRBV7-9 and TRBJ2-1; D may be TRBD1 (6 bases). The CDR3 is cut off 3 residues early in the read; its end comes from the germline J gene. V was trimmed by 3 bases and J by 7 bases, leaving 13 bases between them. CDR3 length: 14 residues. CDR1 is SEHNR and CDR2 is FQNEAQ in the germline V gene (reference sequence).

This clone was seen ten or more times. The read falls 3 residues short of the CDR3 end, and the missing part is taken from the germline J gene. This chain joins TRBV5-1 and TRBJ2-1, with unresolved D. The CDR3 loop spans 15 amino acids. The V gene's germline CDR1 is SGHRS and CDR2 YFSETQ. Trimming cost V 0 bases and J 0 bases, with 7 bases left between them. CDR3 DNA, as far as it was read: TGCGCCAGCAGCTTGGCCAGGAGCTCCTACAATGAG. It specifies CASSLARSSYNE. The entire CDR3 sequence reads CASSLARSSYNEQFF.

This clone was found many times. The CDR3 extends 3 residues past the end of the read, so its final part is completed from the germline J gene. This chain links TRBV5-1 with TRBJ2-3, with 9 bases fitting TRBD2. CDR1 is SGHRS and CDR2 is YFSETQ in the germline V gene. This CDR3 contains 16 residues. CDR3 loop: CASSMPDAGGRETQYF. The CDR3 bases that were read are TGCGCCAGCAGCATGCCTGATGCGGGAGGGAGGGAGACG.

This clone was found many times. CDR3 DNA (partial): TGCAGTGCTAGAGGCGGGACACTCACCTACGAG. Its translation is CSARGGTLTYE. The full CDR3 is CSARGGTLTYEQYF. The V and J genes are TRBV20-1 and TRBJ2-7; D may be TRBD1 or TRBD2 (6 bases each). The read ends 3 residues before the CDR3 terminus; that terminus is restored from the germline J gene. Trimming pared 1 base from V and 2 bases from J, leaving 12 bases between. The germline CDR1 and CDR2 sequences are DFQATT and SNEGSKA (reference sequence). This CDR3 spans 14 amino acids.

At least ten counts were recorded for this clone. With the read ending 3 residues before the CDR3 end, the germline J gene is used to fill in that end. The chain recombines TRBV7-2 with TRBJ2-7; the match to TRBD2 covers 11 bases. After removal of 8 bases from V and 2 bases from J, the junction contained 5 bases not matched to a gene. Germline assignment: CDR1 SGHTA and CDR2 FQGNSA. The CDR3 is 14 amino acids. This CDR3 is CASGGTSGPYEQYF. Partial CDR3 DNA: TGTGCCAGCGGGGGGACTAGCGGTCCCTACGAG.

This clone has a handful of counts. A much larger clone differs by one base, so this may be a read error. The CDR3 end lies 3 residues beyond the end of the read and is filled in from the germline J gene. V and J are TRBV11-1 and TRBJ2-2, with 9 bases matching TRBD2. There are 15 residues in the CDR3. Per the germline V gene, CDR1 is SGHAT and CDR2 is FQDESV (reference sequence). The CDR3 is CASSLSGSYTGGLFF. The sequenced part of the CDR3 DNA is TGTGCCAGCAGTCTTAGCGGGAGCTACACCGGGGGG.

This clone was detected many times. The read stops 3 residues short of the end of the CDR3; the missing end is completed from the germline J gene. The rearrangement joins TRBV20-1 to TRBJ2-3; TRBD2 aligns across 8 bases. J lost 2 bases, V lost 7 bases, and 8 bases had no gene match. This CDR3 contains 14 residues. From germline, CDR1 is DFQATT and CDR2 SNEGSKA (reference sequence). The CDR3 sequence is CSVKLAGHTDTQYF. The sequenced CDR3 bases are TGCAGTGTCAAGCTAGCGGGCCACACAGATACG.